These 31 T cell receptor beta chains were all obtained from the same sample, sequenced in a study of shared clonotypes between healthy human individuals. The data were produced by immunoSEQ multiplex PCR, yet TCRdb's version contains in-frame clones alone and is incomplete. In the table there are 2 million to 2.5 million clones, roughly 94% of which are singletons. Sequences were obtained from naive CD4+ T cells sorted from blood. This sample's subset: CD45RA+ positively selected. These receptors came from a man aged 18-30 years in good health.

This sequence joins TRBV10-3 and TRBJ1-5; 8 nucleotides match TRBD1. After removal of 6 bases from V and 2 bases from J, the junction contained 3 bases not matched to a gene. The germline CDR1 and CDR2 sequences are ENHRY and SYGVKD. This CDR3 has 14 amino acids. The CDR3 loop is CAIREGQGNQPQHF. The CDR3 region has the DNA TGTGCCATCAGGGAGGGACAGGGCAATCAGCCCCAGCATTTT.

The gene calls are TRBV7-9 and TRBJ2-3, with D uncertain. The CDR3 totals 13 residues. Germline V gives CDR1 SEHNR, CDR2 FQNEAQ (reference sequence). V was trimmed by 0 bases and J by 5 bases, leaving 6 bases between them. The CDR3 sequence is CASSLAGRDTQYF. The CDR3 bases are TGTGCCAGCAGCTTAGCGGGCCGAGATACGCAGTATTTT.

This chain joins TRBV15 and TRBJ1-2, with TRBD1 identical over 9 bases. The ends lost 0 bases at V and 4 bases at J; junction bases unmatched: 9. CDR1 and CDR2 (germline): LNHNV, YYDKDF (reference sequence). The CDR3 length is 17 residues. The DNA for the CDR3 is TGTGCCACCAGCAGAGAGATCCGGGACAGGGATACCTATGGCTACACCTTC. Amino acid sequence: CATSREIRDRDTYGYTF.

CDR3 coding DNA: TGTGCCAGCAGCCTCCGACAGGGGGTCTTTGGCACTGAAGCTTTCTTT. This gives the protein CASSLRQGVFGTEAFF. This sequence joins TRBV13 and TRBJ1-1; 9 positions match TRBD1. The trim removed 5 bases at V and 4 bases at J, leaving 11 bases unmatched. Germline loops: CDR1 PRHDT, CDR2 FYEKMQ (reference sequence). The CDR3 sequence is 16 residues long.

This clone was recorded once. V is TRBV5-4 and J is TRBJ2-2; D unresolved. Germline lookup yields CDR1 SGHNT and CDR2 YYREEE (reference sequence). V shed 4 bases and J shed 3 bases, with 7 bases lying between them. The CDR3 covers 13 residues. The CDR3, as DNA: TGTGCCAGCAGCCAACTTCACACCGGGGAGCTGTTTTTT. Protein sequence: CASSQLHTGELFF.

The CDR3, as DNA: TGTGCCAGCACAACCGAAGCGGGGAATACAATGCAGCAGTTCTTC. It is translated as CASTTEAGNTMQQFF. The chain carries TRBV6-5 and TRBJ2-1, with 7 nucleotides matching TRBD2. Germline assignment: CDR1 MNHEY and CDR2 SVGAGI. V lost 7 bases, J lost 11 bases, and 17 bases stayed unmatched. CDR3 length equals 15 residues.

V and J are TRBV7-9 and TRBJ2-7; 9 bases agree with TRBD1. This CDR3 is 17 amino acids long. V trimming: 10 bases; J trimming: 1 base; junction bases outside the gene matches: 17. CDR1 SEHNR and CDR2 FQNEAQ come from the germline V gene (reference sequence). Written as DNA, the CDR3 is TGTGCCAATAGCCACGGGGAGGGACAGGGACAATCCTACGAGCAGTACTTC. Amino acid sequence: CANSHGEGQGQSYEQYF.

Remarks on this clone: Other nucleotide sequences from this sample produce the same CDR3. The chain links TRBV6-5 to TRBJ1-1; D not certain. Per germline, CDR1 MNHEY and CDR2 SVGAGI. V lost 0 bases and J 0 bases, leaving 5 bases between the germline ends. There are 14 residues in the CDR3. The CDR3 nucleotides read TGTGCCAGCAGTTACTCGGCCGTGAACACTGAAGCTTTCTTT. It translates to CASSYSAVNTEAFF.

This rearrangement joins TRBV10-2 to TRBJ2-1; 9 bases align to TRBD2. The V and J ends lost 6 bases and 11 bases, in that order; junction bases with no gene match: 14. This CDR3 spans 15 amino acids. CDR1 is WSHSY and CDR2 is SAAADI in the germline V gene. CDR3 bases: TGCGCCAGCAGCTCCCTCGCGGGAGGGTTCTCTAAGCAGTTCTTC. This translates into CASSSLAGGFSKQFF.

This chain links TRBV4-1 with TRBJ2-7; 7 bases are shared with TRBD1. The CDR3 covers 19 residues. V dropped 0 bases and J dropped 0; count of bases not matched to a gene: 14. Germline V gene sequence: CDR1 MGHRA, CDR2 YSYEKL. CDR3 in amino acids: CASSQEVASTGAVSYEQYF. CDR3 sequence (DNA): TGCGCCAGCAGCCAAGAGGTGGCATCCACAGGGGCCGTCTCCTACGAGCAGTACTTC.

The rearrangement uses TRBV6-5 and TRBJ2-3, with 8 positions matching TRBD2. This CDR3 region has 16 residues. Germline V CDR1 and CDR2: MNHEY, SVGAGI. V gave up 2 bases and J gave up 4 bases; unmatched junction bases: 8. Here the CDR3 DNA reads TGTGCCAGCAGTTACGGTCTCGGGAGGGCCCCAGATACGCAGTATTTT. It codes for CASSYGLGRAPDTQYF.

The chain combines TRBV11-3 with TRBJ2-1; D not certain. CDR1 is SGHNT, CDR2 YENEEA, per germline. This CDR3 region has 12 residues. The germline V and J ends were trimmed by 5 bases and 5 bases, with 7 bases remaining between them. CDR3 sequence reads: CASSTTNNEQFF. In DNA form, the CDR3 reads TGTGCCAGCAGCACCACAAACAATGAGCAGTTCTTC.

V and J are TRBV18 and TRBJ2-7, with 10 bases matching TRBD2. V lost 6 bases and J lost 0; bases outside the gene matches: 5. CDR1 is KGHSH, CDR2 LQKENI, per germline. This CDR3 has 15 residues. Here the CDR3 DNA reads TGTGCCAGCTCCCCAGCGGGAGGGGACTCCTACGAGCAGTACTTC. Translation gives CASSPAGGDSYEQYF.

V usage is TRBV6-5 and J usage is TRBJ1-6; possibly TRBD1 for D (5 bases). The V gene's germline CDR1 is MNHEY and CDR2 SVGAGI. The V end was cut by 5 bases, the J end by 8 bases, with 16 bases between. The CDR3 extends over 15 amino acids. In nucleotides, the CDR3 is TGTGCCAGCAGTAGAAGGGACCGATCTCATTCACCCCTCCACTTT. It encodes CASSRRDRSHSPLHF.

The CDR3 loop reads CASSAGLVAVSTDTQYF. The CDR3, as DNA: TGTGCCAGCAGCGCAGGTCTTGTAGCAGTCAGCACAGATACGCAGTATTTT. V and J are TRBV9 and TRBJ2-3; D not certain. This CDR3 comprises 17 residues. Germline CDR1 and CDR2: SGDLS and YYNGEE. Trimming took 3 bases from V and 0 from J, leaving 17 bases between them.

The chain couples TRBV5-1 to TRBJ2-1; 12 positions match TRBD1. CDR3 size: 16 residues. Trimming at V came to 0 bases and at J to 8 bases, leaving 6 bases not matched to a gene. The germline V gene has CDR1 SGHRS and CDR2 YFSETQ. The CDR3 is CASSLEVGTGGYEQFF. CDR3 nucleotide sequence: TGCGCCAGCAGCTTGGAGGTAGGGACAGGGGGCTATGAGCAGTTCTTC. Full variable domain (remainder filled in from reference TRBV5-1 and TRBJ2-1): KAGVTQTPRYLIKTRGQQVTLSCSPISGHRSVSWYQQTPGQGLQFLFEYFSETQRNKGNFPGRFSGRQFSNSRSEMNVSTLELGDSALYLCASSLEVGTGGYEQFFGPGTRLTVL.

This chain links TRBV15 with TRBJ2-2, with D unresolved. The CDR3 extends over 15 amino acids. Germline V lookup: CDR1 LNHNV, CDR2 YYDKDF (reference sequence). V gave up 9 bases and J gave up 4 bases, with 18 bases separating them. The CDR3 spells CATTQGPGSTGELFF. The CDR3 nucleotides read TGTGCCACTACCCAAGGGCCAGGTAGCACCGGGGAGCTGTTTTTT.

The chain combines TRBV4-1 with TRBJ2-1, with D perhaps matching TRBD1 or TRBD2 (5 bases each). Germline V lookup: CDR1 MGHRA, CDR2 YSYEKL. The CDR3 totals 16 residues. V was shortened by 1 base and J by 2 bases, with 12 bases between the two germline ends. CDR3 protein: CASSQVPGTAYNEQFF. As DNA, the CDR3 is TGCGCCAGCAGCCAAGTACCCGGGACGGCCTACAATGAGCAGTTCTTC.

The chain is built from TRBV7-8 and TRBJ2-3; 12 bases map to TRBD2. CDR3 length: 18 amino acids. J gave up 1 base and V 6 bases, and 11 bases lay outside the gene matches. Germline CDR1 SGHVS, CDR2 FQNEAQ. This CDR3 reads CASSQNTGTSGRTDTQYF. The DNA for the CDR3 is TGTGCCAGCAGTCAAAACACGGGGACTAGCGGGCGCACAGATACGCAGTATTTT.

DNA for the CDR3: TGCGCCAGCAGCTTGGGAGACAGGGATGAGAATGAGCAGTTCTTC. It encodes CASSLGDRDENEQFF. The V and J genes are TRBV5-1 and TRBJ2-1; 7 nucleotides agree with TRBD1. With V trimmed by 0 bases and J by 7 bases, 7 bases remained unmatched. The CDR3 length is 15 residues. Germline CDR1 and CDR2: SGHRS and YFSETQ.

This CDR3 reads CAISRAGEAGELFF. In nucleotides, the CDR3 is TGTGCCATCAGTCGGGCGGGAGAAGCCGGGGAGCTGTTTTTT. V usage is TRBV10-3 and J usage is TRBJ2-2; 7 bases are shared with TRBD2. There are 14 residues in the CDR3. The V gene's germline CDR1 is ENHRY and CDR2 SYGVKD. V lost 5 bases and J lost 6; bases outside the gene matches: 6.

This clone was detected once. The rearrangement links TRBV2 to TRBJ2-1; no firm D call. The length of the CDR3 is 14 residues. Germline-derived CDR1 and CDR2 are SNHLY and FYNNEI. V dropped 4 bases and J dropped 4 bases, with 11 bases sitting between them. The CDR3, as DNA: TGTGCCAGCAGTGTATCCAGAACGTACAATGAGCAGTTCTTC. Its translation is CASSVSRTYNEQFF. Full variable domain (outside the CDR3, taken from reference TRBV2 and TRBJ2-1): EPEVTQTPSHQVTQMGQEVILRCVPISNHLYFYWYRQILGQKVEFLVSFYNNEISEKSEIFDDQFSVERPDGSNFTLKIRSTKLEDSAMYFCASSVSRTYNEQFFGPGTRLTVL.

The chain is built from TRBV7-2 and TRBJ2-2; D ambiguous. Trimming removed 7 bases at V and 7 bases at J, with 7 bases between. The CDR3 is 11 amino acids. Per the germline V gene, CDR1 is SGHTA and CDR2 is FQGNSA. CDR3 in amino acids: CASKEVGELFF. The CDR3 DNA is TGTGCCAGCAAGGAAGTCGGGGAGCTGTTTTTT. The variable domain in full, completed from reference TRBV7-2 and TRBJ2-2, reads GAGVSQSPSNKVTEKGKDVELRCDPISGHTALYWYRQSLGQGLEFLIYFQGNSAPDKSGLPSDRFSAERTGGSVSTLTIQRTQQEDSAVYLCASKEVGELFFGEGSRLTVL.

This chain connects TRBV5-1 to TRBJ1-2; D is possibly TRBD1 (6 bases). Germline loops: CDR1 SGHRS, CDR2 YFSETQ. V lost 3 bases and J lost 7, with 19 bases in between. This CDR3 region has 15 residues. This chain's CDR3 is CASSSTGIGVIGYTF. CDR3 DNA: TGCGCCAGCAGCTCAACAGGGATTGGGGTGATTGGCTACACCTTC.

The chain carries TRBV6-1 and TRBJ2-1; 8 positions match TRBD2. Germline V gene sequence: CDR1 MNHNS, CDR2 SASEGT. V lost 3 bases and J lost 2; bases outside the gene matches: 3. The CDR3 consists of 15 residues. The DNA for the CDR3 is TGTGCCAGCAGTGATGTTAGCGGGACCTACAATGAGCAGTTCTTC. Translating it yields CASSDVSGTYNEQFF.

The chain's CDR3 is CASSYRETSTDTQYF. The CDR3 nucleotides read TGTGCCAGCAGTTACCGGGAGACTAGCACAGATACGCAGTATTTT. This sequence joins TRBV6-5 and TRBJ2-3; weak D call: TRBD2 (6 bases). CDR1 is MNHEY and CDR2 is SVGAGI in the germline V gene. The CDR3 covers 15 residues. V dropped 2 bases and J dropped 0 bases, with 9 bases sitting between them.

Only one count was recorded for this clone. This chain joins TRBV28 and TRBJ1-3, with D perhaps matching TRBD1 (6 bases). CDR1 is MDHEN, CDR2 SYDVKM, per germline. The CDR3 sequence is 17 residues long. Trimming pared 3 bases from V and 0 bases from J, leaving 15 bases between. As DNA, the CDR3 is TGTGCCAGCAGTTTGGGTACAGGGACCTCCTCTGGAAACACCATATATTTT. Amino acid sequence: CASSLGTGTSSGNTIYF.

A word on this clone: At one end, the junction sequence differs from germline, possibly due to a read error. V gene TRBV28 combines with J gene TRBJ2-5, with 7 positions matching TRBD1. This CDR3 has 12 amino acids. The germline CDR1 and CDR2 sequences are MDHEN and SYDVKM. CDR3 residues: CASSLWRTGGDF. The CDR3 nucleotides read TGTGCCAGCAGTTTATGGAGGACAGGAGGTGACTTC.

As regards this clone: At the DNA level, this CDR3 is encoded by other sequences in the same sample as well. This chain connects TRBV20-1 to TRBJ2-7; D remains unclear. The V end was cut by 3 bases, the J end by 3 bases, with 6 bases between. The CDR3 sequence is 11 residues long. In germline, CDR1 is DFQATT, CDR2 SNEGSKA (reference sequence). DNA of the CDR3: TGCAGTGCTAGTAGGAACTACGAGCAGTACTTC. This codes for CSASRNYEQYF.

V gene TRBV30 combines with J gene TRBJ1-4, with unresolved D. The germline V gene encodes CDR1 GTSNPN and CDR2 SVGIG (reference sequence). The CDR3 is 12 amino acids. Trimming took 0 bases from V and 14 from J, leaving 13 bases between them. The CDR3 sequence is CAWSVRGAGLFF. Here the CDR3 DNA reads TGTGCCTGGAGTGTACGCGGCGCCGGGCTGTTTTTT.

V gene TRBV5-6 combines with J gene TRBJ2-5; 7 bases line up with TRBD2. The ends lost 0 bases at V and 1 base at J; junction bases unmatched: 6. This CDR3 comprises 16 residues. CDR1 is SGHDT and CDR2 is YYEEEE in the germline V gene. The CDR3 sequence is CASSLGTGRAQETQYF. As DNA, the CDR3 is TGTGCCAGCAGCTTGGGGACTGGGAGGGCCCAAGAGACCCAGTACTTC.